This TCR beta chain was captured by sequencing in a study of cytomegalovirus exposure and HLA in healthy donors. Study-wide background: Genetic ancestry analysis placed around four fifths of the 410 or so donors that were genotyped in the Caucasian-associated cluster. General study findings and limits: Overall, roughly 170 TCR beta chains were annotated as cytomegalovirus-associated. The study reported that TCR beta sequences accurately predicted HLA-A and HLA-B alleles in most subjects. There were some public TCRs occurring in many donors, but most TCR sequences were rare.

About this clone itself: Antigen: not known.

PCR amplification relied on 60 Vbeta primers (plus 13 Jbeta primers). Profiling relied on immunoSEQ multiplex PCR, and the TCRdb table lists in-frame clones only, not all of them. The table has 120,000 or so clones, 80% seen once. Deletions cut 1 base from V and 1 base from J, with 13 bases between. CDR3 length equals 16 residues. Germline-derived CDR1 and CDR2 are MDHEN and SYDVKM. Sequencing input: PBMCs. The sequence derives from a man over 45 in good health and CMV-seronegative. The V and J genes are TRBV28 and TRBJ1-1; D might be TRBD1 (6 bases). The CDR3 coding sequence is TGTGCCAGCAGTTTATTTAGGGGGATGGAGAACACTGAAGCTTTCTTT. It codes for CASSLFRGMENTEAFF.